This T cell receptor beta chain stems from a study of identical twins. A universal primer site was added by template switching, and unique molecular identifiers were carried by the cDNA. MiXCR, applied by TCRdb to the 5' RACE reads, yields one record per CDR3 protein. The data show hundreds of thousands of distinct CDR3 sequences, roughly 18% seen once. The same sample was also studied in work on T cells expressing NK-cell markers. This second report adds: CD3+CD56+NKG2C+, CD3+CD56+NKG2C- and CD3+CD56-NKG2C+ T cells, once sorted, supplied the TCR beta repertoires.

Sequencing input: PBMCs. This sequence was found in a woman aged 18-30 years in good health.

CDR3 bases: TGCAGTGCTAGAGATCCAGGGGCTGACACGCAGTATTTT. The encoded protein is CSARDPGADTQYF. The chain joins TRBV20-1 to TRBJ2-3; the D gene is possibly TRBD1 (6 bases). Trimming took off 0 bases at V and 9 bases at J, with 13 bases between the two ends. Germline CDR1 and CDR2: DFQATT and SNEGSKA (reference sequence). The CDR3 is 13 amino acids.